The 22 T cell receptor beta chains below come from one sample, sequenced in a study of T cells in Graves' hyperthyroidism and ophthalmopathy (dated by TCRdb to the late 2010s). Preparation of the library involved multiplex PCR. TCRdb shows the sequencer as Illumina HiSeq 2000. The TCR beta CDR3 regions were amplified from RNA transcripts. For the first round of RT-PCR on the TCR CDR3, the HTBI primer set was used together with the Qiagen OneStep RT-PCR kit. TCRdb reran the public reads through fastp at Q25 and MiXCR, keeping productive beta chains. Rows are combined by CDR3 protein, so each entry shows the most common genes and DNA. The sample table holds some 350,000 distinct CDR3 sequences, of which roughly 25% were seen once. Clones ranked in the top ten supply around 79% of the sample. Sequencing used blood. The receptor source for this set is a man aged 50-59 years with Graves' hyperthyroidism.

This clonotype was counted ten times or more. The V gene is TRBV28, the J gene TRBJ2-1; D is uncertain. Germline V gene lookup returns CDR1 MDHEN and CDR2 SYDVKM. V was pared by 6 bases and J by 2 bases, with 17 bases between. The length of the CDR3 is 16 residues. For the CDR3, the DNA is TGTGCCAGCAGCTCAGAGGTGCTCTTGGCCTACAATGAGCAGTTCTTC. Amino acids: CASSSEVLLAYNEQFF.

The V gene is TRBV12-3 or TRBV12-4, the J gene TRBJ1-2; TRBD1 might be the D (6 bases). This CDR3 has 13 residues. Trimming left V 4 bases short and J 7 bases short, with 13 bases between. This CDR3 is CASSSGVASGYTF. In DNA, the CDR3 is TGTGCCAGCAGTTCAGGGGTAGCAAGTGGCTACACCTTC.

J is TRBJ2-5 and V is TRBV19; D gene uncertain. Germline lookup yields CDR1 LNHDA and CDR2 SQIVND (reference sequence). V lost 2 bases, J lost 1 base, and 11 bases lay in between. This CDR3 has 15 residues. The CDR3 region has the DNA TGTGCCAGTAGTATAAGAAACCGTGCCCAAGAGACCCAGTACTTC. Its protein is CASSIRNRAQETQYF.

This clonotype was counted between two and nine times. This chain uses TRBV6-1 with TRBJ2-1; the D gene is possibly TRBD2 (5 bases). This CDR3 has 15 amino acids. Germline CDR1 and CDR2: MNHNS and SASEGT. The V gene lost 10 bases and the J gene lost 1 base, with 17 bases spanning the gap. CDR3 protein: CATFGDLGSYNEQFF. Written as DNA, the CDR3 is TGTGCCACCTTCGGGGATTTGGGATCCTACAATGAGCAGTTCTTC.

Many counts were recorded for this clonotype. This sequence joins TRBV11-1 and TRBJ2-1; D gene uncertain. Germline values: CDR1 SGHAT, CDR2 FQDESV (reference sequence). Trimming stripped 1 base from V and 6 bases from J, with 7 bases between. CDR3 length: 13 amino acids. The CDR3: CASSLESLNEQFF. Written as DNA, the CDR3 is TGTGCCAGCAGCTTAGAAAGTCTCAATGAGCAGTTCTTC.

J is TRBJ1-1 and V is TRBV19; D uncertain. Trimming pared 0 bases from V and 6 bases from J, leaving 8 bases between. The CDR3 consists of 13 residues. Germline V gene data show CDR1 as LNHDA and CDR2 as SQIVND (reference sequence). The CDR3 region is CASSIEGRAEAFF. CDR3 DNA: TGTGCCAGTAGTATAGAAGGAAGGGCTGAAGCTTTCTTT.

This clonotype was seen only a few times. The V gene is TRBV20-1, the J gene TRBJ1-3; D not certain. The germline V gene has CDR1 DFQATT and CDR2 SNEGSKA (reference sequence). V was shortened by 6 bases and J by 5 bases, with 8 bases between the two germline ends. The length of the CDR3 is 11 residues. The CDR3 sequence is CSAAHRNTIYF. The CDR3 DNA follows: TGCAGTGCAGCCCATAGAAACACCATATATTTT.

This sequence joins TRBV5-1 and TRBJ2-7; 9 bases align to TRBD2. Germline V lookup: CDR1 SGHRS, CDR2 YFSETQ. This CDR3 has 15 residues. Trimming cost V 4 bases and J 5 bases; bases outside gene matches: 10. CDR3 residues: CASSAPLAGEDEQYF. The CDR3 DNA follows: TGCGCCAGCAGCGCCCCCTTAGCGGGAGAGGACGAGCAGTACTTC.

The rearrangement uses TRBV6-1 and TRBJ2-7; D may be TRBD2 (5 bases). V was clipped by 5 bases and J by 7 bases, with 24 bases between them. Per the germline V gene, CDR1 is MNHNS and CDR2 is SASEGT. The CDR3 sequence is 16 residues long. The CDR3, as DNA: TGTGCCAGCAGTCCCGAGGGAGCGGCCCATGCTAGGGAGCAGTACTTC. Amino acids: CASSPEGAAHAREQYF.

The V gene is TRBV13, the J gene TRBJ2-3; 7 bases are shared with TRBD2. This CDR3 region has 15 residues. Germline-derived CDR1 and CDR2 are PRHDT and FYEKMQ (reference sequence). The J segment lost 6 bases and the V segment lost 0 bases, leaving 6 bases of the junction unmatched. The CDR3, as DNA: TGTGCCAGCAGCTTAGGGAGGACTAGTGTCGATACGCAGTATTTT. It encodes CASSLGRTSVDTQYF.

The V gene is TRBV4-1, the J gene TRBJ2-5; D gene uncertain. CDR1 and CDR2 from the germline V gene are MGHRA and YSYEKL. There are 15 residues in the CDR3. Trimming shortened V by 1 base and J by 5 bases, and 14 bases separated the two germline ends. DNA for the CDR3: TGCGCCAGCAGCCAAGCAGCTAGAACCCCCGAGACCCAGTACTTC. It specifies CASSQAARTPETQYF.

This chain uses TRBV20-1 with TRBJ2-1; TRBD1 aligns across 9 bases. The CDR3 totals 13 residues. The J segment lost 8 bases and the V segment lost 4 bases, leaving 6 bases of the junction unmatched. The V gene's germline CDR1 is DFQATT and CDR2 SNEGSKA (reference sequence). The CDR3 bases are TGCAGTGCTATCCGGGACAGGGTTTATGAGCAGTTCTTC. Encoded protein: CSAIRDRVYEQFF.

This clonotype was counted once. The genes are TRBV6-2 or TRBV6-3 and TRBJ2-1; D is perhaps TRBD1 (6 bases). The CDR3 sequence is 15 residues long. Germline V gene data show CDR1 as MNHEY and CDR2 as SVGEGT. The germline V and J ends were trimmed by 4 bases and 4 bases, with 14 bases remaining between them. The CDR3 sequence is CASSLTGAKYNEQFF. CDR3 sequence (DNA): TGTGCCAGCAGTTTGACAGGAGCGAAATACAATGAGCAGTTCTTC.

This clonotype occurred a few times. The chain is built from TRBV5-1 and TRBJ2-2, with D possibly matching TRBD1 (7 bases). The V gene lost 0 bases and the J gene lost 8 bases, with 14 bases spanning the gap. Germline CDR1 SGHRS, CDR2 YFSETQ. This CDR3 region has 15 residues. The CDR3 DNA is TGCGCCAGCAGCTTGGAGCCGGCGGGACAGGGGGAGCTGTTTTTT. Translated, it gives CASSLEPAGQGELFF.

The chain joins TRBV20-1 to TRBJ2-5, with D perhaps matching TRBD2 (5 bases). Germline CDR1 reads DFQATT; CDR2 reads SNEGSKA (reference sequence). This CDR3 is built from 12 residues. Trimming cost V 3 bases and J 3 bases, with 8 bases left between them. CDR3 residues: CSARLAKETQYF. The CDR3 DNA sequence: TGCAGTGCTAGGCTAGCAAAAGAGACCCAGTACTTC.

This clonotype was seen a handful of times. The chain combines TRBV11-2 with TRBJ2-7; a weak D match, TRBD2 (5 bases). Germline V lookup: CDR1 SGHAT, CDR2 FQNNGV. The CDR3 length is 14 residues. Trimming stripped 8 bases from V and 2 bases from J, with 16 bases between. The CDR3 DNA is TGTGCCAGCTCCTTAGGCGGGCTAACCTACGAGCAGTACTTC. Protein: CASSLGGLTYEQYF.

The rearrangement uses TRBV2 and TRBJ2-7, with 8 bases that match TRBD1. The CDR3 covers 15 residues. Per germline, CDR1 SNHLY and CDR2 FYNNEI. V lost 6 bases to trimming and J lost 1 base; unmatched junction nucleotides: 8. CDR3 DNA sequence: TGTGCCAGCAGGCAGACAGGGGATTATTCCTACGAGCAGTACTTC. Translated: CASRQTGDYSYEQYF.

A remark on this clonotype: At one end the junction does not follow the germline gene, possibly because of a read error. The chain combines TRBV12-3 or TRBV12-4 with TRBJ2-7; 11 bases map to TRBD2. The CDR3 length is 16 residues. The CDR3, as DNA: TGTGCCAGCAGTCCGGGGACTAGCGGTCGGGGCGGGGAGCTGTACTTC. Translated: CASSPGTSGRGGELYF.

The rearrangement uses TRBV4-1 and TRBJ1-2; 8 bases are a match to TRBD1. The germline V gene has CDR1 MGHRA and CDR2 YSYEKL. The length of the CDR3 is 15 residues. V shed 4 bases and J 2 bases; nucleotides not matched to a gene: 6. CDR3 DNA: TGCGCCAGCAGCCCTCTACAGGGGGGAAACTATGGCTACACCTTC. Amino acids: CASSPLQGGNYGYTF.

V gene TRBV20-1 combines with J gene TRBJ2-7; TRBD2 is a possible D gene (6 bases). The V gene's germline CDR1 is DFQATT and CDR2 SNEGSKA (reference sequence). This CDR3 has 13 amino acids. V gave up 3 bases and J gave up 3 bases, with 12 bases separating them. CDR3 DNA sequence: TGCAGTGCTAGTTTGGGCGGGATCTACGAGCAGTACTTC. Its protein product is CSASLGGIYEQYF.

This clonotype was found a few times. This sequence joins TRBV30 and TRBJ2-1; D is unresolved. Germline lookup yields CDR1 GTSNPN and CDR2 SVGIG (reference sequence). The CDR3 runs to 11 residues. The V end lost 5 bases, the J end lost 8 bases, and 10 bases lay between the germline ends. The CDR3 DNA reads TGTGCCTGGGCAGACACCCATGAGCAGTTCTTC. This encodes CAWADTHEQFF.

The V and J genes are TRBV7-9 and TRBJ2-4; 7 bases align to TRBD2. The CDR3 has 17 amino acids. Trimming removed 5 bases from V and 3 bases from J; junction bases left unmatched: 13. Germline V gene sequence: CDR1 SEHNR, CDR2 FQNEAQ (reference sequence). The CDR3 DNA sequence: TGTGCCAGCAGCCCCCGGGATCCCGGGGAGGGCAAAAACATTCAGTACTTC. Amino acid sequence: CASSPRDPGEGKNIQYF. The full variable domain, its missing parts supplied by reference TRBV7-9 and TRBJ2-4, is DTGVSQNPRHKITKRGQNVTFRCDPISEHNRLYWYRQTLGQGPEFLTYFQNEAQLEKSRLLSDRFSAERPKGSFSTLEIQRTEQGDSAMYLCASSPRDPGEGKNIQYFGAGTRLSVL.